What follows is one T cell receptor beta chain and its context. The antigen remains unidentified. Repeated repertoire sampling spanned the course of chemoradiotherapy. This record belongs to a study of chemoradiotherapy in HPV16-positive cancers. Study information: A couple of HPV16-positive patients' cells yielded candidate HPV-specific clones and common motifs.

This CDR3 region has 15 residues. The germline V gene encodes CDR1 SGHTA and CDR2 FQGTGA. V was pared by 1 base and J by 1 base, with 7 bases between. General study points: HPV-specific T cells were functionally defined from only a couple of HPV16-positive patients.

Here immunoSEQ multiplex PCR was the method, and the copy in TCRdb shows in-frame clones only, minus some. The data hold around 40,000 clones, with 65% to 80% observed a single time. The sequence was obtained from a human donor with HPV-associated anogenital cancer. The source was blood, collected from a patient who underwent chemoradiotherapy. The chain employs TRBV7-3 and TRBJ2-2; maybe TRBD1 (5 bases). The chain's CDR3 is CASSLRTGNTGELFF. The CDR3, as DNA: TGTGCCAGCAGCTTAAGAACAGGGAACACCGGGGAGCTGTTTTTT.